The clone carrying this T cell receptor (beta chain) came up once. Trimming cost V 0 bases and J 4 bases, with 10 bases left between them. Germline loops: CDR1 SGHNT, CDR2 YYREEE (reference sequence). The CDR3 contains 14 residues. The data derive from a study of early stage breast cancer tumors. Profiling relied on immunoSEQ multiplex PCR, and the TCRdb table lists in-frame clones only, not all of them. The sample includes tens of thousands of clones, approximately 80% of them seen just once. The clonotype was recovered from a person aged 25-39 years with breast cancer. This chain uses TRBV5-4 with TRBJ2-5; tentatively, D is TRBD1 or TRBD2 (6 bases each). The sequencing sample was made of blood. The CDR3 region is CASSLDPGAETQYF. Here the CDR3 DNA reads TGTGCCAGCAGCTTGGATCCGGGGGCAGAGACCCAGTACTTC.